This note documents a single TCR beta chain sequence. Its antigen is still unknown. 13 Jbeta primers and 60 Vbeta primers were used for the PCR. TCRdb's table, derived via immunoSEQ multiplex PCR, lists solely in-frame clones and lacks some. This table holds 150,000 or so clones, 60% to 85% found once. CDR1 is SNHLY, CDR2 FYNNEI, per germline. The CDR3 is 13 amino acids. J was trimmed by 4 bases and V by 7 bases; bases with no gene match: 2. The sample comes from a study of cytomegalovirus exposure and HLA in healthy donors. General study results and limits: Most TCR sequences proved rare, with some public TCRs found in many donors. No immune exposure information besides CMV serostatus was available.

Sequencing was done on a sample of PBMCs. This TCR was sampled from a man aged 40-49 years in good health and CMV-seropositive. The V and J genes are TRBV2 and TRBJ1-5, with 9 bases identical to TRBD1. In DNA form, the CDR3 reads TGTGCCAGCACTGGACAGGGGAATCAGCCCCAGCATTTT. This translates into CASTGQGNQPQHF.